This TCR beta chain derives from a study of OX40 agonist ivuxolimab in advanced cancers. Study in general: Ivuxolimab is an agonistic anti-OX40 (CD134) antibody, and patients were treated with it. Patients undergoing dose escalation presented with hepatocellular carcinoma, melanoma, renal cell or head and neck cancer. Study outcomes and limitations: There was clonal expansion of CD4+ and CD8+ blood T cells by week 6 at 0.1 to 3.0 mg/kg. The expanded peripheral T cells' antigen specificity was not determined.

Notes on this clone: Its antigen is undetermined.

The protocol was immunoSEQ multiplex PCR, while the TCRdb copy is restricted to in-frame clones and leaves out a portion. The sample records more than 80,000 clones, about 90% being singletons. The receptor comes from an adult with an advanced solid tumor such as melanoma, head and neck, liver or kidney cancer. The material sequenced was CD4+ or CD8+ T cells sorted from blood, taken in a trial of the OX40 agonist ivuxolimab.

The CDR3 DNA is TGTGCCAGCAGTTCAGTCCTTTACGAGCAGTACTTC. Protein product: CASSSVLYEQYF. The V and J genes are TRBV28 and TRBJ2-5; D gene unclear. The tail of the sequence fits TRBJ2-7 better, so the J call may be wrong. The length of the CDR3 is 12 residues. Germline V gives CDR1 MDHEN, CDR2 SYDVKM.